By share, the clone carrying this T cell receptor (beta chain) ranks as medium-sized. Antigen specificity is unknown. Trimming shortened V by 1 base and J by 5 bases, and 14 bases separated the two germline ends. In germline, CDR1 is DFQATT, CDR2 SNEGSKA (reference sequence). The CDR3 has 14 residues. Template switching added a universal primer site; cDNA carried unique molecular identifiers. MiXCR was run by TCRdb on the 5' RACE reads, yielding one entry per CDR3 protein. The sample lists about 290,000 distinct CDR3 sequences, 7.5% to 9.5% occurring once. This entry comes from a study of identical twins. The study, taken as a whole, reports: Models underpredicted monozygotic twin sharing of out-of-frame TCR alpha.

The data were also submitted as part of a second study, on yellow fever vaccine responses in identical twins. As reported in that work: Each twin's T cell response to the vaccine was reported to look partly convergent and partly personalized.

The V call is TRBV20-1, the J call TRBJ2-5; D not certain. This TCR was sampled from a woman aged 18-29 years in good health. Sequenced input: CD8+ T cells sorted from blood. The DNA of the CDR3 is TGCAGTGCTAGAGGGGAAGGAGAAACTGAGACCCAGTACTTC. This gives the protein CSARGEGETETQYF.